The 15 T cell receptor beta chains given below trace back to one sample, sequenced in a study of CD8 T cells in ankylosing spondylitis. These TCRs are of unknown antigen specificity. Overall study findings and caveats: A TCR beta motif of about eight highly homologous variants appeared characteristic of ankylosing spondylitis blood.

TCRdb recomputed calls from the 5' RACE reads with MiXCR, one row per CDR3 protein. The data contain hundreds of thousands of distinct CDR3 sequences, roughly 12% of them singletons. Sequenced material: blood, either unsorted or a sorted T cell fraction (not recorded which). The origin of the receptors is a male donor with ankylosing spondylitis.

This clonotype was seen ten or more times. The rearrangement uses TRBV12-3 or TRBV12-4 and TRBJ1-1, with D possibly matching TRBD1 (6 bases). The CDR3 contains 15 residues. Trimming took off 5 bases at V and 4 bases at J, with 17 bases between the two ends. The CDR3: CASSLRGGESTEAFF. CDR3 bases: TGTGCCAGCAGTCTAAGGGGGGGGGAGAGCACTGAAGCTTTCTTT.

This chain uses TRBV20-1 with TRBJ1-1; 7 positions agree with TRBD1. The length of the CDR3 is 16 residues. V lost 6 bases to trimming and J lost 2 bases; unmatched junction nucleotides: 15. The germline V gene encodes CDR1 DFQATT and CDR2 SNEGSKA (reference sequence). CDR3 coding DNA: TGCAGTGCCCACGGACAGGCGCACTATTATAACACTGAAGCTTTCTTT. Translating it yields CSAHGQAHYYNTEAFF.

This clonotype came up many times. The V and J genes are TRBV2 and TRBJ2-1, with 8 bases aligning to TRBD2. V gave up 4 bases and J gave up 5 bases; unmatched junction bases: 4. The germline gives CDR1 SNHLY, CDR2 FYNNEI. This CDR3 contains 14 residues. As DNA, the CDR3 is TGTGCCAGCAGTGTTACTAGCGGCCACAATGAGCAGTTCTTC. It translates to CASSVTSGHNEQFF.

This clonotype came up a few times. This sequence joins TRBV12-3 or TRBV12-4 and TRBJ1-6; 9 bases line up with TRBD1. This CDR3 is 14 amino acids long. Trimming took 6 bases from V and 14 from J; bases not matched to a gene: 11. CDR3 in DNA: TGTGCCAGCAGCCGGGACAGGGCTAGTGGGACCCTCCACTTT. Residues: CASSRDRASGTLHF.

This clonotype appeared a few times. The gene calls are TRBV6-6 and TRBJ1-1; D not resolved. V lost 6 bases and J lost 6, with 11 bases in between. CDR3 length equals 12 residues. The germline V gene encodes CDR1 MNHNY and CDR2 SVGAGI (reference sequence). The CDR3 DNA follows: TGTGCCAGCAGCCGCGTAGGACCTGAAGCTTTCTTT. Protein: CASSRVGPEAFF.

This sequence joins TRBV11-2 and TRBJ1-5; D call uncertain. Germline V CDR1 and CDR2: SGHAT, FQNNGV. The V and J ends lost 8 bases and 1 base respectively, with 9 bases between them. The CDR3 is 13 amino acids. The CDR3 spells CASGTASNQPQHF. CDR3 DNA: TGTGCCAGCGGAACAGCCAGCAATCAGCCCCAGCATTTT.

The J gene is TRBJ1-2, the V gene TRBV5-5; tentative D call: TRBD1 (5 bases). The CDR3 contains 14 residues. Trimming removed 4 bases from V and 4 bases from J, with 14 bases in between. The germline gives CDR1 SGHKS, CDR2 YYEKEE (reference sequence). In nucleotides, the CDR3 is TGTGCCAGCAGCGGAGATGGGGGACGCTATGGCTACACCTTC. Residues: CASSGDGGRYGYTF.

This clonotype occurred a few times. The J gene is TRBJ1-4, the V gene TRBV5-1; D may be TRBD1 (6 bases). V dropped 2 bases and J dropped 3 bases, with 8 bases sitting between them. The CDR3 totals 14 residues. Germline CDR1 reads SGHRS; CDR2 reads YFSETQ. CDR3 amino acids: CASSLQGPNEKLFF. The DNA for the CDR3 is TGCGCCAGCAGCTTACAGGGTCCTAATGAAAAACTGTTTTTT.

The V call is TRBV7-9, the J call TRBJ1-1; D is ambiguous. The germline gives CDR1 SEHNR, CDR2 FQNEAQ (reference sequence). The CDR3 has 12 amino acids. Deletions cut 8 bases from V and 1 base from J, with 8 bases between. CDR3 coding DNA: TGTGCCAGCTGTGTCGAGAACACTGAAGCTTTCTTT. Translated, it gives CASCVENTEAFF.

The V gene is TRBV10-3, the J gene TRBJ1-6; possible D gene TRBD1, 5 bases. Germline lookup yields CDR1 ENHRY and CDR2 SYGVKD. This CDR3 region has 14 residues. Trimming stripped 6 bases from V and 7 bases from J, with 13 bases between. The DNA for the CDR3 is TGTGCCATCAGGGAACAGGTTTCCAATTCACCCCTCCACTTT. This encodes CAIREQVSNSPLHF.

The chain uses TRBV10-3 and TRBJ2-1; TRBD2 agrees at 8 bases. Germline-derived CDR1 and CDR2 are ENHRY and SYGVKD. The length of the CDR3 is 15 residues. Trimming took 7 bases from V and 6 from J; bases not matched to a gene: 11. CDR3: CAIMAGGLSINEQFF. CDR3 nucleotides: TGTGCCATCATGGCGGGGGGACTGTCCATCAATGAGCAGTTCTTC.

In its sample, this clonotype was seen many times. This chain links TRBV20-1 with TRBJ2-1; 9 bases are a match to TRBD1. The CDR3 is 16 amino acids. J gave up 10 bases and V 1 base, and 14 bases lay outside the gene matches. CDR1 and CDR2 (germline): DFQATT, SNEGSKA (reference sequence). The chain's CDR3 is CSARATSGTGYSEQFF. DNA of the CDR3: TGCAGTGCTAGAGCAACATCCGGGACAGGGTACTCGGAGCAGTTCTTC.

The V and J genes are TRBV28 and TRBJ1-2; D might be TRBD1 (5 bases). This CDR3 region has 15 residues. Trimming removed 6 bases at V and 4 bases at J, with 18 bases between. CDR1 is MDHEN and CDR2 is SYDVKM in the germline V gene. CDR3 coding DNA: TGTGCCAGCAGAGACGGGGGAATTAGGGGCTATGGCTACACCTTC. The encoded protein is CASRDGGIRGYGYTF.

A few counts support this clonotype. V is TRBV12-3 or TRBV12-4 and J is TRBJ1-2, with 7 bases matching TRBD1. This CDR3 spans 13 amino acids. V trimming: 9 bases; J trimming: 5 bases; junction bases outside the gene matches: 9. In DNA, the CDR3 is TGTGCCAGTGCCCGGGACAGCTATTATGGCTACACCTTC. The encoded protein is CASARDSYYGYTF.

Many counts were recorded for this clonotype. V is TRBV5-5 and J is TRBJ2-7; the D gene could be TRBD1 or TRBD2 (6 bases each). There are 16 residues in the CDR3. Trimming removed 4 bases at V and 0 bases at J, with 17 bases between. The germline V gene encodes CDR1 SGHKS and CDR2 YYEKEE (reference sequence). The CDR3 nucleotides read TGTGCCAGCAGCAGTAAGGGGGGTGATCTCTCCTACGAGCAGTACTTC. Translation gives CASSSKGGDLSYEQYF.